This T cell receptor (beta chain) was observed in a study of response to subunit inactivated influenza vaccine. In TCRdb, the RT-PCR reads were re-called with MiXCR into one record per CDR3 protein. The data hold roughly 780,000 distinct CDR3 sequences, with about a fifth observed a single time. This clonotype was counted a few times. What it recognizes is unknown. Study results and limitations: Each seasonal influenza vaccination recruits few new T cells, the authors suggested.

This sequence was found in a man in his forties or fifties who received an inactivated influenza vaccine. The material sequenced was PBMCs from blood, taken 5 to 6 days after vaccination.

DNA for the CDR3: TGTGCCAGCAGCCACACATCGGGGACAGGGGGGAAAAACATTCAGTACTTC. Encoded protein: CASSHTSGTGGKNIQYF. The chain combines TRBV4-2 with TRBJ2-4, with 11 nucleotides matching TRBD1. Germline V CDR1 and CDR2: LGHNA, YNFKEQ. This CDR3 is 17 amino acids long. The J segment lost 4 bases and the V segment lost 3 bases, leaving 8 bases of the junction unmatched.